The clone carrying this T cell receptor beta chain was seen at least ten times. Its target is not known. This specimen comes from a study of T cells in Graves' hyperthyroidism and ophthalmopathy. General observations from the study: The authors' 13 V-J model separated ophthalmopathy from stable hyperthyroidism.

Investigators excluded patients with uncontrolled infection, other autoimmune disease, pregnancy or lactation. PBMCs were obtained from about 10 ml fresh peripheral blood. Germline lookup yields CDR1 DFQATT and CDR2 SNEGSKA (reference sequence). Trimming shortened V by 0 bases and J by 1 base, and 10 bases separated the two germline ends. The CDR3 runs 14 residues. It was RNA transcripts that yielded the amplified TCR beta CDR3 regions. Carried out on the TCR CDR3, a first-round RT-PCR used the HTBI primer set. TCRdb reanalysed the multiplex PCR reads using MiXCR and keeps one entry per CDR3 protein. The data show about 350,000 distinct CDR3 sequences, 11% to 15% seen once.

The TCR originated in a woman aged 25-40 years with Graves' hyperthyroidism. V and J are TRBV20-1 and TRBJ2-7; D is perhaps TRBD1 (6 bases). Sequenced sample: blood. CDR3 coding DNA: TGCAGTGCTAGAGATATAGGACAGTCCTACGAGCAGTACTTC. Translating it yields CSARDIGQSYEQYF.